This T cell receptor (beta chain) was sequenced in a study of CD8 T cells in ankylosing spondylitis (dated by TCRdb to about 2017). Background for the entire study: T cell receptor beta repertoires were profiled in healthy donors and ankylosing spondylitis patients so that disease-linked TCR variants could be found. The full study cohort comprised 25 ankylosing spondylitis patients and some 100 healthy donors. Peripheral blood was sampled, and synovial fluid was additionally collected from ankylosing spondylitis patients.

This clonotype has just a few counts. No cognate antigen has been identified for it. There are no base qualities to consult, and no much larger clone falls within one base. What the authors observed across the whole study: A CD8+ phenotype was shown by the disease-linked clones, which were found at relatively low frequencies in peripheral blood. A TCR beta motif made up of several highly homologous amino acid variants appeared to be characteristic of blood from ankylosing spondylitis patients. Some motif variants were previously reported in synovial fluid and blood of reactive arthritis patients, suggesting common disease-initiation mechanisms. According to the report, matched synovial fluid samples from ankylosing spondylitis patients were significantly enriched for the disease-linked clones.

These reads were obtained on an Illumina HiSeq 2500. TCR beta libraries were prepared by quantitative 5'-RACE with molecular barcodes. As for the original processing: To identify disease-linked TCR variants, a new computational method was used, one built on a probabilistic model of VDJ rearrangement. Using fastp at Q25 and MiXCR, TCRdb reprocessed the public reads and kept productive beta chains. Rows with a matching CDR3 protein are joined into one entry that keeps the most common DNA and genes. TCRdb, rather than the study authors, made the V and J calls. The sample contains some 130,000 distinct CDR3 sequences, approximately 9.7% of them found a single time. In total, the top ten clones hold about 3.3% of the sample. The V end loses 5 bases and the J end loses 9 bases, and a stretch of 11 bases separates them. CDR1 and CDR2, per the germline V gene, are SQVTM and ANQGSEA. The CDR3 contains 11 residues, cysteine and phenylalanine counted. Here the CDR3 DNA is all that survives: 33 bases in frame from base 1.

The rearrangement joined TRBV29-1 to TRBJ2-4, with a tentative D gene TRBD2 over 5 matching bases. The specimen sequenced was blood, either unsorted or a sorted T cell fraction (not recorded which). This TCR was recovered from a male donor with ankylosing spondylitis or in good health (not recorded which). The nucleotides read TGCAGCGTTACGGAACGGGGCATTCAGTACTTC. This sequence encodes CSVTERGIQYF.